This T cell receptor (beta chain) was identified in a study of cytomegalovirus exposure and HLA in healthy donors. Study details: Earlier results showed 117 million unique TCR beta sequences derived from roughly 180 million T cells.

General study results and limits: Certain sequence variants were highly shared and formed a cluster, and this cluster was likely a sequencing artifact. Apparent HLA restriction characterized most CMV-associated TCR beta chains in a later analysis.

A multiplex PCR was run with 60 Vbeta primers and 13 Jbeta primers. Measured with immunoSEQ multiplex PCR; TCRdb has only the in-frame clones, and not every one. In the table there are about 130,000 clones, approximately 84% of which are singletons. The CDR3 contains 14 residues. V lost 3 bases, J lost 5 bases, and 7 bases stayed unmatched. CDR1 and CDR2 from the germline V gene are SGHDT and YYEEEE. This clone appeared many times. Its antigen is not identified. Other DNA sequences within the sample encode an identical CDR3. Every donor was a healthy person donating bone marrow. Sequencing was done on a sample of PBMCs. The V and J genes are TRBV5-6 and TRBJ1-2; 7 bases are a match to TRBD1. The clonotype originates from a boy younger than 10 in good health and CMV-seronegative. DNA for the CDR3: TGTGCCAGCAGCTCCGGGACAGCTTCGTATGGCTACACCTTC. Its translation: CASSSGTASYGYTF.